This entry features one T cell receptor (beta chain) sequence. This entry is derived from a study of blood T cells in healthy people across ages. Study at large: Capturing about one barcoded beta molecule per two T cells was achieved by template switching.

Total RNA extraction produced at least 5.5 micrograms (per sample) for the study. Combining a sample-barcoded 5' primer with a J-beta primer mix, a second PCR ran for 7 to 11 cycles. Carrying 12 random nucleotides, a template-switch adaptor labeled each individual cDNA molecule. TCRdb independently ran MiXCR on the 5' RACE reads; one entry per CDR3 protein. Of around 790,000 distinct CDR3 sequences in the sample, around 42% are singletons; the top ten hold roughly 19%. Trimming shortened V by 6 bases and J by 4 bases, and 15 bases separated the two germline ends. The length of the CDR3 is 14 residues.

The source of this sequence is a man aged 60 to 69 in good health. Sequencing used blood. V is TRBV12-3 or TRBV12-4 and J is TRBJ1-2; no firm D call. CDR3 amino acids: CASRGFGQLYGYTF. The CDR3 DNA reads TGTGCCAGCAGGGGCTTTGGGCAGCTCTATGGCTACACCTTC.